One and the same sample provided the 27 T cell receptor beta chains below, sequenced in a study of beta chain features in type 1 diabetes. The investigators reverse transcribed all of the isolated RNA, so they sequenced expressed TCRB transcripts. Using immunoSEQ multiplex PCR, the repertoire was profiled, and TCRdb retains in-frame clones only, with some absent. The repertoire consists of roughly 120,000 clones, with approximately 37% occurring once and the leading ten covering 0.06% to 0.075%. The specimen was stem cell memory CD4+ T cells from blood. These receptor sequences come from a woman aged 18-29 years in good health.

This clone was detected a few times. The gene calls are TRBV18 and TRBJ2-3, with TRBD2 matching over 8 bases. CDR3 length: 11 residues. The V and J ends lost 8 bases and 7 bases, in that order; junction bases with no gene match: 2. From germline, CDR1 is KGHSH and CDR2 LQKENI. In DNA form, the CDR3 reads TGTGCCAGCCCTAGCGGGTATACGCAGTATTTT. It specifies CASPSGYTQYF.

Details on this clone: A junction end diverges from the germline sequence, so it may reflect a read error. V usage is TRBV5-1 and J usage is TRBJ2-5; weak D call: TRBD1 (6 bases). The germline V gene encodes CDR1 SGHRS and CDR2 YFSETQ. The CDR3 extends over 12 amino acids. CDR3 in amino acids: CASGPGQGTQYF. The CDR3 coding sequence is TGCGCCAGCGGACCGGGACAAGGGACCCAGTACTTC.

This chain links TRBV2 with TRBJ1-1; TRBD1 might be the D (6 bases). The CDR3 runs 14 residues. Trimming pared 5 bases from V and 0 bases from J, leaving 10 bases between. In germline, CDR1 is SNHLY, CDR2 FYNNEI. The chain's CDR3 is CASSLDRLNTEAFF. CDR3 nucleotides: TGTGCCAGCAGTCTGGACAGATTGAACACTGAAGCTTTCTTT. The full variable domain, with the rest looked up from reference TRBV2 and TRBJ1-1, is EPEVTQTPSHQVTQMGQEVILRCVPISNHLYFYWYRQILGQKVEFLVSFYNNEISEKSEIFDDQFSVERPDGSNFTLKIRSTKLEDSAMYFCASSLDRLNTEAFFGQGTRLTVV.

This clone was observed a few times. This rearrangement joins TRBV7-2 to TRBJ2-2; D might be TRBD2 (5 bases). The CDR3 is 15 residues long. With 1 base removed from V and 4 bases from J, the gap between germline ends came to 10 bases. Per germline, CDR1 SGHTA and CDR2 FQGNSA. The CDR3 reads CASSLGYAGTGELFF. The CDR3 nucleotides are TGTGCCAGCAGCTTAGGTTATGCGGGCACCGGGGAGCTGTTTTTT.

In its sample, this clone was seen a few times. The chain uses TRBV5-1 and TRBJ2-5; 10 bases line up with TRBD1. Near its end, the DNA agrees better with TRBJ2-7, so the J call may be wrong. Germline-derived CDR1 and CDR2 are SGHRS and YFSETQ. The CDR3 totals 14 residues. The CDR3: CASSFGQGGNEQYF. Written as DNA, the CDR3 is TGCGCCAGCAGCTTCGGACAGGGGGGTAACGAGCAGTACTTC.

The CDR3 protein is CAISEVSYNEQFF. CDR3 coding DNA: TGTGCCATCAGTGAGGTTAGCTACAATGAGCAGTTCTTC. This chain joins TRBV10-3 and TRBJ2-1; D gene ambiguous. The germline V gene encodes CDR1 ENHRY and CDR2 SYGVKD. The CDR3 contains 13 residues. Trimming stripped 2 bases from V and 3 bases from J, with 5 bases between.

This clone has a handful of counts. The chain has TRBV29-1 and TRBJ2-7; the D gene is possibly TRBD2 (6 bases). The CDR3 loop spans 10 amino acids. Deletions cut 6 bases from V and 3 bases from J, with 6 bases between. Germline CDR1 reads SQVTM; CDR2 reads ANQGSEA. The CDR3 sequence is CSVGGYEQYF. The CDR3 DNA reads TGCAGCGTGGGGGGCTACGAGCAGTACTTC.

V is TRBV6-6 and J is TRBJ2-5; D might be TRBD1 (5 bases). Germline assignment: CDR1 MNHNY and CDR2 SVGAGI (reference sequence). The ends were cut back, 4 bases at V and 4 bases at J, with 13 bases in the middle. The CDR3 covers 14 residues. The CDR3 DNA follows: TGTGCCAGCAGTTCTCCAGGGTTTGCAGAGACCCAGTACTTC. Its translation is CASSSPGFAETQYF.

The rearrangement joins TRBV27 to TRBJ2-2; 7 bases agree with TRBD1. Trimming took 2 bases from V and 6 from J; bases not matched to a gene: 6. The CDR3 covers 15 residues. Germline V lookup: CDR1 MNHEY, CDR2 SMNVEV (reference sequence). CDR3 loop: CASSLVHRGAGELFF. In nucleotides, the CDR3 is TGTGCCAGCAGTTTAGTTCACAGGGGCGCCGGGGAGCTGTTTTTT.

The chain has TRBV7-2 and TRBJ1-4; 8 nucleotides line up with TRBD1. Germline assignment: CDR1 SGHTA and CDR2 FQGNSA. Trimming took 2 bases from V and 3 from J; bases not matched to a gene: 8. The CDR3 is 17 residues long. CDR3 DNA: TGTGCCAGCAGCTTATGGCGGACAGGGCTTCCTAATGAAAAACTGTTTTTT. Amino acids: CASSLWRTGLPNEKLFF.

This chain joins TRBV11-2 and TRBJ2-7; 9 positions match TRBD2. V gave up 4 bases and J gave up 0 bases; unmatched junction bases: 7. Germline loops: CDR1 SGHAT, CDR2 FQNNGV. The CDR3 has 16 amino acids. CDR3 sequence reads: CASSSLLTSGSYEQYF. CDR3 nucleotides: TGTGCCAGCAGCTCCCTCCTGACTAGCGGCTCCTACGAGCAGTACTTC.

This clone was counted a few times. V and J are TRBV19 and TRBJ2-7, with TRBD1 matching 7 bases. The CDR3 has 16 residues. Germline CDR1 LNHDA, CDR2 SQIVND (reference sequence). After removal of 4 bases from V and 1 base from J, the junction contained 10 bases not matched to a gene. CDR3 in amino acids: CASSRTGLGSSYEQYF. The CDR3, as DNA: TGTGCCAGTAGTAGGACAGGATTGGGTTCATCCTACGAGCAGTACTTC.

Ten or more counts support this clone. This rearrangement joins TRBV10-3 to TRBJ2-7; D is possibly TRBD1 (6 bases). With 6 bases removed from V and 5 bases from J, the gap between germline ends came to 11 bases. Germline V gene sequence: CDR1 ENHRY, CDR2 SYGVKD. There are 12 residues in the CDR3. The CDR3: CAISHRDHEQYF. The CDR3 DNA reads as TGTGCCATCAGCCACAGGGACCACGAGCAGTACTTC.

V and J are TRBV14 and TRBJ2-1; D is uncertain. The germline V gene encodes CDR1 SGHDN and CDR2 FVKESK. The CDR3 length is 16 residues. V was trimmed by 4 bases and J by 0 bases, leaving 13 bases between them. The CDR3 loop is CASSPANESSYNEQFF. For the CDR3, the DNA is TGTGCCAGCAGCCCCGCCAACGAGAGCTCCTACAATGAGCAGTTCTTC.

J is TRBJ1-3 and V is TRBV27, with 7 bases aligning to TRBD1. This CDR3 is 14 amino acids long. J lost 4 bases, V lost 3 bases, and 3 bases had no gene match. Germline loops: CDR1 MNHEY, CDR2 SMNVEV (reference sequence). CDR3 nucleotides: TGTGCCAGCAGTTTCACAGGGGTCGGAAACACCATATATTTT. As protein: CASSFTGVGNTIYF.

The gene calls are TRBV7-6 and TRBJ1-1; the D is unclear. This CDR3 is 13 amino acids long. Trimming pared 5 bases from V and 8 bases from J, leaving 15 bases between. Germline-derived CDR1 and CDR2 are SGHVS and FNYEAQ. The CDR3 bases are TGTGCCAGCAGCCCACCCGGACTGGGCGAAGCTTTCTTT. Residues: CASSPPGLGEAFF.

The rearrangement joins TRBV11-2 to TRBJ2-1; D perhaps matches TRBD2 (5 bases). V was trimmed by 1 base and J by 8 bases, leaving 15 bases between them. The CDR3 spans 15 residues. Germline assignment: CDR1 SGHAT and CDR2 FQNNGV. The CDR3 region has the DNA TGTGCCAGCAGCTTAGTAGGAGTAGGAGGCTATGAGCAGTTCTTC. The encoded protein is CASSLVGVGGYEQFF.

This clone occurred many times. The gene calls are TRBV9 and TRBJ2-7, with D uncertain. V lost 0 bases to trimming and J lost 6 bases, with 4 bases between them. Germline V gene data show CDR1 as SGDLS and CDR2 as YYNGEE. CDR3 length equals 11 residues. The CDR3 spells CASSVGAEQYF. CDR3 nucleotides: TGTGCCAGCAGCGTAGGGGCCGAGCAGTACTTC.

The rearrangement links TRBV5-5 to TRBJ1-2, with TRBD1 matching over 8 bases. CDR3 length: 14 amino acids. The V and J ends lost 3 bases and 5 bases, in that order; junction bases with no gene match: 6. Germline V lookup: CDR1 SGHKS, CDR2 YYEKEE (reference sequence). The CDR3: CASSSRQGRYGYTF. CDR3 in DNA: TGTGCCAGCAGCTCCCGACAGGGGAGGTATGGCTACACCTTC.

This clone came up a few times. One junction end does not reproduce the germline sequence, and a read error may be involved. The chain links TRBV20-1 to TRBJ2-5, with unresolved D. This CDR3 contains 10 residues. The germline V gene has CDR1 DFQATT and CDR2 SNEGSKA (reference sequence). The CDR3 nucleotides are TGCAGAGCTAGTGAGGAGACCCAGTACTTC. As protein: CRASEETQYF.

CDR3 region: CATSRAPGGRVNEQFF. For the CDR3, the DNA is TGTGCCACCAGCAGAGCCCCCGGCGGGAGGGTCAATGAGCAGTTCTTC. This chain connects TRBV15 to TRBJ2-1; TRBD2 matches 9 bases. This CDR3 region has 16 residues. Germline V lookup: CDR1 LNHNV, CDR2 YYDKDF (reference sequence). The V and J ends lost 1 base and 6 bases, in that order; junction bases with no gene match: 7.

The chain couples TRBV7-9 to TRBJ1-1, with D unclear. Looked up from germline, CDR1 is SEHNR and CDR2 is FQNEAQ (reference sequence). The CDR3 runs 13 residues. The V end was cut by 3 bases, the J end by 1 base, with 6 bases between. CDR3 sequence (DNA): TGTGCCAGCAGCTTCACAACGAACACTGAAGCTTTCTTT. Translating it yields CASSFTTNTEAFF.

This clone showed up just a few times. Here the CDR3 reads CASSPYAGRDPGELFF. The DNA for the CDR3 is TGTGCCAGCAGCCCTTACGCCGGGAGGGACCCCGGGGAGCTGTTTTTT. This chain connects TRBV7-9 to TRBJ2-2, with 8 bases identical to TRBD2. The germline V gene encodes CDR1 SEHNR and CDR2 FQNEAQ (reference sequence). Trimming took 5 bases from V and 6 from J; bases not matched to a gene: 11. The CDR3 runs 16 residues.

The chain carries TRBV29-1 and TRBJ2-3; 8 bases are shared with TRBD2. The CDR3 is 14 amino acids. Per germline, CDR1 SQVTM and CDR2 ANQGSEA. V lost 5 bases and J lost 2; bases outside the gene matches: 6. CDR3 nucleotide sequence: TGCAGCGTTCGAGAACTAGCGGCCACAGATACGCAGTATTTT. As protein: CSVRELAATDTQYF.

V is TRBV10-3 and J is TRBJ1-1; 7 bases align to TRBD1. Germline V gene sequence: CDR1 ENHRY, CDR2 SYGVKD. The CDR3 runs 14 residues. Trimming removed 3 bases from V and 4 bases from J; junction bases left unmatched: 5. CDR3 loop: CAISDRTGTTEAFF. CDR3 nucleotide sequence: TGTGCCATCAGTGACCGGACAGGAACCACTGAAGCTTTCTTT.

This clone was seen a handful of times. The germline gene is not matched at one end of the junction; a read error may be the cause. V usage is TRBV5-8 and J usage is TRBJ2-1; D possibly corresponds to TRBD2 (5 bases). This CDR3 region has 8 residues. CDR1 and CDR2 (germline): SGHTS, YDEGEE. CDR3 residues: CASSPTIF. The CDR3 nucleotides read TGTGCCAGCAGCCCGACTATCTTC. Full variable domain (remainder filled in from reference TRBV5-8 and TRBJ2-1): EAGVTQSPTHLIKTRGQQATLRCSPISGHTSVYWYQQALGLGLQFLLWYDEGEERNRGNFPPRFSGRQFPNYSSELNVNALELEDSALYLCASSPTIFGPGTRLTVL.

The chain links TRBV28 to TRBJ2-7; 11 bases match TRBD2. The CDR3 sequence is 15 residues long. With V trimmed by 5 bases and J by 7 bases, 10 bases remained unmatched. Germline CDR1 reads MDHEN; CDR2 reads SYDVKM. CDR3 DNA sequence: TGTGCCAGCAGTGTGGGACTAGCGGTAGCGGGAGAGCAGTACTTC. Translating gives CASSVGLAVAGEQYF.